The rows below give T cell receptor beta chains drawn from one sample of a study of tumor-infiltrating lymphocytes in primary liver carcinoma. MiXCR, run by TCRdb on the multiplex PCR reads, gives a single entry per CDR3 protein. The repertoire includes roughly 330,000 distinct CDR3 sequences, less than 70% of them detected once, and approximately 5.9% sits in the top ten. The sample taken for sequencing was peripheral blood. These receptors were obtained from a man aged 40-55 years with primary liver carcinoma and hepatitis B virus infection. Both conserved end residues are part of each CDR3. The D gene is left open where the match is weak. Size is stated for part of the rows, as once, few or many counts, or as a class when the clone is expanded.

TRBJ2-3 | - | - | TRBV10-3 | CAISNPVPGLAKADTQYF | TGTGCCATCAGTAACCCCGTGCCCGGGCTAGCGAAGGCAGATACGCAGTATTTT
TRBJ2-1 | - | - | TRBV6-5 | CASSFSTGAGHEQFF | TGTGCCAGCAGTTTCTCGACCGGTGCAGGGCACGAGCAGTTCTTC
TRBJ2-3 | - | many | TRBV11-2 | CASSLDQGRLSGTQYF | TGTGCCAGCAGCTTAGATCAGGGTCGACTAAGCGGTACGCAGTATTTT
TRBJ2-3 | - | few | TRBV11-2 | CASSPQRGGLDTQYF | TGTGCCAGCAGCCCACAGAGGGGGGGCTTAGATACGCAGTATTTT
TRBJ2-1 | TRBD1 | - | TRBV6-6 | CASTRPGQHNKQFF | TGTGCCAGCACTAGACCGGGACAGCACAATAAGCAGTTCTTC
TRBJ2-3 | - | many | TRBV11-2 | CASSLGSDRTDTQYF | TGTGCCAGCAGCTTAGGTAGCGACCGCACAGATACGCAGTATTTT
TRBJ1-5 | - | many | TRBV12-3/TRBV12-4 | CASSSSGLDQPQHF | TGTGCCAGCAGTTCCAGCGGACTAGATCAGCCCCAGCATTTT
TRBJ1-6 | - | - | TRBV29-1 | CSVGRSYNSPLHF | TGCAGCGTCGGACGGTCCTACAATTCACCCCTCCACTTT
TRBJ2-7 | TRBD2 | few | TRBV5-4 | CASSFAGESEQYF | TGTGCCAGCAGCTTTGCGGGGGAGAGCGAGCAGTACTTC
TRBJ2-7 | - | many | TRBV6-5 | CASSYSSVKGYEQYF | TGTGCCAGCAGTTACTCGTCAGTCAAGGGCTACGAGCAGTACTTC
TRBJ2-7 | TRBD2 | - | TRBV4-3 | CASSQVISGRSYGQCF | TGCGCCAGCAGCCAAGTCATAAGCGGGAGGAGTTACGGGCAGTGCTTC
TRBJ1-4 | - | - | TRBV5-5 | CSSSVAGGEEKLFF | TGTTCCAGCAGCGTCGCGGGAGGGGAGGAAAAACTGTTTTTT
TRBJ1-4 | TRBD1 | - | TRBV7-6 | CASSPGTGGNEKLFF | TGTGCCAGCAGCCCAGGGACAGGGGGTAATGAAAAACTGTTTTTT
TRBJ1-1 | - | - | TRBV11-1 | CACSLVNGGGNTEAFF | TGTGCCTGCAGCTTAGTTAACGGGGGAGGGAACACTGAAGCTTTCTTT
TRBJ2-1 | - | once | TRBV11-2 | CASSLPRVDQMLF | TGTGCCAGCAGCTTACCCAGGGTGGATCAGATGCTCTTC
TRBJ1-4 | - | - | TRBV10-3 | CAISDLENEKLFF | TGTGCCATCAGTGATTTAGAGAATGAAAAACTGTTTTTT
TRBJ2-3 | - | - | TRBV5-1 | CASSSKQGGGGRQTDTQYF | TGCGCCAGCAGCTCGAAACAGGGTGGTGGCGGGAGACAAACAGATACGCAGTATTTT
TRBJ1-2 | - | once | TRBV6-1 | CASRAAMGVCGYIF | TGTGCCAGCAGGGCGGCGATGGGGGTCTGTGGCTACATCTTC
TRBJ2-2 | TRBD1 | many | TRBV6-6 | CASSYQGENTGELFF | TGTGCCAGCAGTTACCAGGGGGAGAACACCGGGGAGCTGTTTTTT
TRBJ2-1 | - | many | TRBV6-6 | CASSTTGSSYNEQFF | TGTGCCAGCAGTACTACAGGGAGCTCCTACAATGAGCAGTTCTTC
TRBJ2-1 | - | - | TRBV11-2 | CACSSRVYDEQFF | TGTGCCTGCAGCTCACGGGTCTACGATGAGCAGTTCTTC
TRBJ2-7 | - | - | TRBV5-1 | CASARTVAGEQYF | TGCGCCAGCGCGAGAACTGTAGCCGGCGAGCAGTACTTC
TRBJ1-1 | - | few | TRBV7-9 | CASSLGRTEAFF | TGTGCCAGCAGCTTAGGACGGACTGAAGCTTTCTTT
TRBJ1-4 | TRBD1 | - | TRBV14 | CASSPYRGEKLFF | TGTGCCAGCAGCCCATACAGGGGGGAAAAACTGTTTTTT
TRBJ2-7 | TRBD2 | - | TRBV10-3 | CVISPGTSGPHPGEQYF | TGTGTCATCAGTCCCGGGACTAGCGGGCCCCACCCGGGGGAGCAGTACTTC
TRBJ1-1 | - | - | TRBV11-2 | CASRDIRRKTEAFF | TGTGCCAGCAGGGACATAAGGAGGAAGACTGAAGCTTTCTTT
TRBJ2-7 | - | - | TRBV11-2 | CACSATGDEQCF | TGTGCCTGCAGCGCCACCGGGGACGAGCAGTGCTTC
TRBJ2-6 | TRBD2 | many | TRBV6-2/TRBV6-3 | CASSPAGGSGANVLTF | TGTGCCAGCAGCCCAGCGGGAGGTTCTGGGGCCAACGTCCTGACTTTC
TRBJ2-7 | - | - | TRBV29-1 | CSVDAEPYEQYF | TGCAGCGTTGATGCCGAACCATACGAGCAGTATTTC
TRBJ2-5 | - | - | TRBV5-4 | CASSTPRHETQYF | TGTGCCAGCAGCACCCCCCGTCACGAGACCCAGTACTTC
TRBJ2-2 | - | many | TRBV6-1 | CASSEALGGASYAGELFF | TGTGCCAGCAGTGAAGCGCTTGGAGGGGCAAGTTATGCCGGGGAGCTGTTTTTT
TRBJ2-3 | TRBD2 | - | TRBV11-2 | CARSFPAGGIDTQYF | TGTGCCAGAAGCTTTCCTGCGGGAGGAATAGATACGCAGTATTTT
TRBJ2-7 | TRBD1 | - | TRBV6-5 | CATSYYLGQGYYEQYF | TGTGCCACCAGTTACTATCTGGGACAGGGATATTACGAGCAGTACTTC
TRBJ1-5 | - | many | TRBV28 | CASSLTGRQPQHF | TGTGCCAGCAGTTTAACAGGGAGACAGCCCCAGCATTTT